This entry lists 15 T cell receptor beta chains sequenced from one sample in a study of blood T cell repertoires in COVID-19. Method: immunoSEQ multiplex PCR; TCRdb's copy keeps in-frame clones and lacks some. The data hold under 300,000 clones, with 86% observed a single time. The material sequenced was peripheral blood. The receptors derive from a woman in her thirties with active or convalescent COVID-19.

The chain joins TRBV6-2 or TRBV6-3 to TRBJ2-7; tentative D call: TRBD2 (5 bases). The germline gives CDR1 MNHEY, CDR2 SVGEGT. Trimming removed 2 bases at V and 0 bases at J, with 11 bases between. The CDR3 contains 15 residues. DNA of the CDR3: TGTGCCAGCAGTTACGGGCAGCGGAGCTCCTACGAGCAGTACTTC. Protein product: CASSYGQRSSYEQYF.

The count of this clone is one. Written as DNA, the CDR3 is TGTGCCTGGAGTCCAGGGGGCAGGACTGAAGCTTTCTTT. Translation: CAWSPGGRTEAFF. The V call is TRBV30, the J call TRBJ1-1, with TRBD1 identical over 8 bases. Germline trimming cut 2 bases from V and 5 bases from J; bases unmatched to any gene: 4. The CDR3 has 13 amino acids. From germline, CDR1 is GTSNPN and CDR2 SVGIG (reference sequence).

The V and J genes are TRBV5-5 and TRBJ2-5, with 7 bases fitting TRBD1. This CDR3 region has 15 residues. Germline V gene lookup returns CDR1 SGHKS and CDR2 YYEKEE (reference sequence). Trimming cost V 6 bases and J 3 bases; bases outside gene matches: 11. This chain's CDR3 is CASTTGVRGEETQYF. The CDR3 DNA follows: TGTGCCAGCACCACAGGGGTTCGGGGCGAAGAGACCCAGTACTTC. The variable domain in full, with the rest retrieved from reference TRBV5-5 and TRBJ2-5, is DAGVTQSPTHLIKTRGQQVTLRCSPISGHKSVSWYQQVLGQGPQFIFQYYEKEERGRGNFPDRFSARQFPNYSSELNVNALLLGDSALYLCASTTGVRGEETQYFGPGTRLLVL.

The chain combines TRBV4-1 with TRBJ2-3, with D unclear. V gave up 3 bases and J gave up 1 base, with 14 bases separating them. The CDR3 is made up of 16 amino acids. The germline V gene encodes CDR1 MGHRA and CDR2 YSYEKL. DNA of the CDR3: TGCGCCAGCAGCCAGCAGGTGTCTTGGGGCACAGATACGCAGTATTTT. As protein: CASSQQVSWGTDTQYF.

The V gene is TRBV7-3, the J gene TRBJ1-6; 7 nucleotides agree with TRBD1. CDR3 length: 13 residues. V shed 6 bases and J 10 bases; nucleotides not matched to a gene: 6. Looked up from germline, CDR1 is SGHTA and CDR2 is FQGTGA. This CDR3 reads CASRQGFGSPLHF. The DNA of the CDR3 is TGTGCCAGCAGACAGGGGTTCGGATCACCCCTCCACTTT.

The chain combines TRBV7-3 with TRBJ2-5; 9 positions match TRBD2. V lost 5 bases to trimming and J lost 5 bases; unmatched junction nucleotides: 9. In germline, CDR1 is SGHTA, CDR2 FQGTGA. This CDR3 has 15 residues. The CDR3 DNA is TGTGCCAGCAGCCTTAGCGGGGGCTTTCTGGAGACCCAGTACTTC. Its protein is CASSLSGGFLETQYF.

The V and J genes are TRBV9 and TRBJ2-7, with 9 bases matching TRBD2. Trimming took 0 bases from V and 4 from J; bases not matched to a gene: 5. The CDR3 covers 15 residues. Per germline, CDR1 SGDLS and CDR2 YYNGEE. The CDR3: CASSVGSGGPYEQYF. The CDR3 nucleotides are TGTGCCAGCAGCGTAGGTAGCGGGGGACCTTACGAGCAGTACTTC.

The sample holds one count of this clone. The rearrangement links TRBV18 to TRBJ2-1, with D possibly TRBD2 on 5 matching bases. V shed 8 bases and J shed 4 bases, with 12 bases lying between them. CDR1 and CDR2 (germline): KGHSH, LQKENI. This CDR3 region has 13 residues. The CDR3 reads CASNSTGYNEQFF. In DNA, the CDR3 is TGTGCCAGCAACAGTACGGGGTACAATGAGCAGTTCTTC.

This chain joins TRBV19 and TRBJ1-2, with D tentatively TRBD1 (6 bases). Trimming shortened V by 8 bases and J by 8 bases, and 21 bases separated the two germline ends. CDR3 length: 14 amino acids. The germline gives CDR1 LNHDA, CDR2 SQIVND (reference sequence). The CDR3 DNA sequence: TGTGCCAGTGACCCGAGAACAGGGCTGCGGGGCTACACCTTC. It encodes CASDPRTGLRGYTF.

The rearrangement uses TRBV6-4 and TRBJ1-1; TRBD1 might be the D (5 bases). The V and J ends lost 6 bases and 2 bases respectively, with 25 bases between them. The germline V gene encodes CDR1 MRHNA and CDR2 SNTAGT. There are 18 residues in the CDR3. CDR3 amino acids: CASRYQSGSRGFNTEAFF. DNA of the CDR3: TGTGCCAGCAGGTACCAATCTGGGAGTCGGGGGTTTAACACTGAAGCTTTCTTT.

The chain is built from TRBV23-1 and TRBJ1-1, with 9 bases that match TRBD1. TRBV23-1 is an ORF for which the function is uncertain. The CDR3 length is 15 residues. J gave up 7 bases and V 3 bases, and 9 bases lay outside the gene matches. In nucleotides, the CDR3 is TGCGCCAGCAGTCACCTAGGGACAGGGTTCGGTGAAGCTTTCTTT. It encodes CASSHLGTGFGEAFF.

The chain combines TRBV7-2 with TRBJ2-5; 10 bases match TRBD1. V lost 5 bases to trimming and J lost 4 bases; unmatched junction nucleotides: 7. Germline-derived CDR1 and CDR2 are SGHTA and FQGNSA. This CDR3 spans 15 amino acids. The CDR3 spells CASSPRTGGPETQYF. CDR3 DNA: TGTGCCAGCAGCCCCCGGACAGGGGGGCCAGAGACCCAGTACTTC.

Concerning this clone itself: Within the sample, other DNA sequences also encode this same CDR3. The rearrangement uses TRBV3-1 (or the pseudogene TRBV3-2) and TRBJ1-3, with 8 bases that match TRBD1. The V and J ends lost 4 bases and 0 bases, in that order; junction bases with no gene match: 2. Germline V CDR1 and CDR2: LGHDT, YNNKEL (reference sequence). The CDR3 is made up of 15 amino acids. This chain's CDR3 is CASSPGQGSGNTIYF. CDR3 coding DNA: TGTGCCAGCAGCCCTGGACAGGGCTCTGGAAACACCATATATTTT.

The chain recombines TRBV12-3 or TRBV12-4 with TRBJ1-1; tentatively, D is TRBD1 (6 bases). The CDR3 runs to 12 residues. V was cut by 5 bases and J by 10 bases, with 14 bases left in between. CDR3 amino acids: CASSPLTGTAFF. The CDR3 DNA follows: TGTGCCAGCAGTCCGCTTACAGGGACAGCTTTCTTT.

This CDR3 reads CATSMGGIGIDTQYF. The CDR3 DNA reads TGTGCCACCTCCATGGGGGGGATCGGGATAGATACGCAGTATTTT. J is TRBJ2-3 and V is TRBV24-1, with 7 bases identical to TRBD2. The CDR3 runs to 15 residues. Germline V gene lookup returns CDR1 KGHDR and CDR2 SFDVKD. The V segment lost 9 bases and the J segment 5 bases; nucleotides outside the gene matches: 13.